This TCR beta chain was sequenced during a study of T-cell memory formation after mild COVID-19. Study-level points and caveats: CD4/CD8 balance characterized clones contracting day 15 to 85, and CD4+ skew characterized later expanders. Memory cells collected pre-infection included some clones that later responded, suggesting cross-reactive memory joined. Contracting clones localized mainly to CM and EM when CD4+ and mainly to EMRA when CD8+.

Sample barcodes and UMIs were carried by the TCR alpha and TCR beta cDNA libraries that 5'RACE generated with constant-segment primers. MiXCR was run by TCRdb on the 5' RACE reads, yielding one entry per CDR3 protein. In the table there are 110,000 or so distinct CDR3 sequences, about 20% of which are singletons. The CDR3 covers 17 residues. The germline V gene has CDR1 MNHEY and CDR2 SVGEGT. With 0 bases clipped from V and 4 bases from J, the junction kept 8 bases outside the gene matches. Remarks on this clonotype: The antigen is not known.

The clonotype originates from a man younger than 35 who had mild COVID-19 (a few samples of this study predate the infection). Cell type and time point are not known. This sequence joins TRBV6-2 or TRBV6-3 and TRBJ2-2; TRBD2 matches at 7 bases. The sample comprised PBMCs or a T cell subset sorted from them (not recorded which). The CDR3 nucleotides read TGTGCCAGCAGTTACTCGAGCGGGGTCAGTCCCACCGGGGAGCTGTTTTTT. This gives the protein CASSYSSGVSPTGELFF.